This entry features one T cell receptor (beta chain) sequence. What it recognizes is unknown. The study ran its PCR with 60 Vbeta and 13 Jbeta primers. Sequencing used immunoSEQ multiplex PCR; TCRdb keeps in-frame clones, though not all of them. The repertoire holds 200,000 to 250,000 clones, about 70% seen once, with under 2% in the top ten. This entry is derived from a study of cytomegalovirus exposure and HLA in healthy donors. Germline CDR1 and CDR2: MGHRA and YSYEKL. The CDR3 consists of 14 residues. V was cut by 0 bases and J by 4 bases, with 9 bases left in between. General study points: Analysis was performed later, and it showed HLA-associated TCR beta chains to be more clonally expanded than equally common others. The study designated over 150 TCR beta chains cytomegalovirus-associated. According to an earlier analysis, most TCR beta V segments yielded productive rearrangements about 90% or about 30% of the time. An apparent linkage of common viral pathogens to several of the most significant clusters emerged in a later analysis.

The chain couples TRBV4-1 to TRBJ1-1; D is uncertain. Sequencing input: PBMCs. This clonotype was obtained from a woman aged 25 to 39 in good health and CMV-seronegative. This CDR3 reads CASSQDSEGTEAFF. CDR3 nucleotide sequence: TGCGCCAGCAGCCAAGATTCAGAGGGCACTGAAGCTTTCTTT.